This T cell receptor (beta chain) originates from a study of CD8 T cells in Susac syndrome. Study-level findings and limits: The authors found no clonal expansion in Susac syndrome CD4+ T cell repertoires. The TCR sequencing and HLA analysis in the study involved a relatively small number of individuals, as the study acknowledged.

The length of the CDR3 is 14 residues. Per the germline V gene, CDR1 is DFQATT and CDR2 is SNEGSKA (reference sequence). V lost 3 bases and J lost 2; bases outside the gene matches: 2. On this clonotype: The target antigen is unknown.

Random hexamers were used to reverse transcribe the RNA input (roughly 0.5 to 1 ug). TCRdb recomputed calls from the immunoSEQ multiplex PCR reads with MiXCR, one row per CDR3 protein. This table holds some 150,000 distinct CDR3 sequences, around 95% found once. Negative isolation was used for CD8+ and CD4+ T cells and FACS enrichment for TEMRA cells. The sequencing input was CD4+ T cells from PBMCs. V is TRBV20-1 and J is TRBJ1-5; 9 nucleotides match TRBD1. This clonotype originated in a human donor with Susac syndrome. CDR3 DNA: TGCAGTGCTAGGTGGACAGGGGGCAATCAGCCCCAGCATTTT. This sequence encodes CSARWTGGNQPQHF.